The 22 T cell receptor beta chains given below trace back to one sample, sequenced in a study of molecular identifiers for immune sequencing clone quantification. TCRdb used MiXCR to reprocess the PCR reads, holding one entry per CDR3 protein. The sample holds about 70,000 distinct CDR3 sequences, 15% to 20% seen once. Sequenced: naive CD8+ T cells from blood, with Jurkat cell RNA spiked in. Regarding subset: FACS-sorted CD8+CD4-CCR7+CD45RA+ naive T cells. These receptors originate from a human donor in good health. Some libraries in this study had Jurkat cell RNA spiked in.

The CDR3 is CASRAARESRPYEQYF. The CDR3 coding sequence is TGTGCCAGCCGGGCTGCACGCGAGTCCCGACCATACGAGCAGTACTTC. The V and J genes are TRBV27 and TRBJ2-7; D not certain. The germline V gene has CDR1 MNHEY and CDR2 SMNVEV (reference sequence). This CDR3 has 16 amino acids. V dropped 8 bases and J dropped 4 bases, with 24 bases sitting between them.

CDR3 bases: TGTGCCAGTAGTATATCTCGCGGGAGGGCCTACAATGAGCAGTTCTTC. Protein product: CASSISRGRAYNEQFF. V and J are TRBV19 and TRBJ2-1, with 9 bases aligning to TRBD2. The trim removed 2 bases at V and 2 bases at J, leaving 4 bases unmatched. Germline CDR1 reads LNHDA; CDR2 reads SQIVND (reference sequence). The CDR3 is 16 residues long.

This clonotype was seen many times. This chain uses TRBV5-1 with TRBJ2-1, with D possibly TRBD2 on 5 matching bases. The V gene's germline CDR1 is SGHRS and CDR2 YFSETQ. The CDR3 is 12 amino acids. V gave up 0 bases and J gave up 10 bases, with 8 bases separating them. Here the CDR3 reads CASSLGLTEQFF. CDR3 nucleotide sequence: TGCGCCAGCAGCTTGGGACTAACAGAGCAGTTCTTC.

This clonotype was recorded at least ten times. This chain connects TRBV7-6 to TRBJ2-7, with 9 bases lining up with TRBD2. V gave up 2 bases and J gave up 7 bases; unmatched junction bases: 15. Germline V gene lookup returns CDR1 SGHVS and CDR2 FNYEAQ. The CDR3 totals 17 residues. This chain's CDR3 is CASSLTGVREGLGEQYF. The CDR3 bases are TGTGCCAGCAGCTTAACAGGGGTGCGGGAGGGCCTCGGGGAGCAGTACTTC.

This clonotype was found once. Sequence at one end of the junction differs from germline and may be a read error. The rearrangement joins TRBV2 to TRBJ2-7; D perhaps matches TRBD1 (5 bases). Germline assignment: CDR1 SNHLY and CDR2 FYNNEI. The CDR3 covers 12 residues. In DNA, the CDR3 is TGCGCCAGCAGTTTGGACACTTACGAGCAGTACTTC. It specifies CASSLDTYEQYF.

Worth noting for this clonotype: A much bigger clone sits one base away, suggesting this may be a read error. The gene calls are TRBV7-6 and TRBJ2-2; 7 nucleotides line up with TRBD2. This CDR3 comprises 14 residues. Germline CDR1 SGHVS, CDR2 FNYEAQ. CDR3 in amino acids: CASSPSGPAGELLF. The CDR3 DNA reads as TGTGCCAGCAGCCCATCTGGTCCCGCGGGGGAGCTGCTTTTT. The full variable domain, its missing parts supplied by reference TRBV7-6 and TRBJ2-2, is GAGVSQSPRYKVTKRGQDVALRCDPISGHVSLYWYRQALGQGPEFLTYFNYEAQQDKSGLPNDRFSAERPEGSISTLTIQRTEQRDSAMYRCASSPSGPAGELLFGEGSRLTVL.

The sample holds many counts of this clonotype. V usage is TRBV5-1 and J usage is TRBJ2-3; D could derive from TRBD1 or TRBD2 (5 bases each). The CDR3 length is 11 residues. The V end lost 5 bases, the J end lost 5 bases, and 6 bases lay between the germline ends. Germline CDR1 reads SGHRS; CDR2 reads YFSETQ. CDR3 sequence (DNA): TGCGCCAGCAGTGGGGGAGATACGCAGTATTTT. Its protein product is CASSGGDTQYF.

This clonotype was counted only a few times. This chain joins TRBV12-3 or TRBV12-4 and TRBJ2-2; D unresolved. Trimming removed 4 bases at V and 0 bases at J, with 3 bases between. There are 13 residues in the CDR3. CDR3 amino acids: CASSSANTGELFF. CDR3 bases: TGTGCCAGCAGTTCAGCGAACACCGGGGAGCTGTTTTTT.

Many counts were recorded for this clonotype. V usage is TRBV15 and J usage is TRBJ2-3; D possibly corresponds to TRBD2 (5 bases). The ends were cut back, 2 bases at V and 3 bases at J, with 9 bases in the middle. This CDR3 is built from 14 residues. Germline assignment: CDR1 LNHNV and CDR2 YYDKDF (reference sequence). The CDR3 spells CATSRRRGTDTQYF. The CDR3 DNA follows: TGTGCCACCAGCAGAAGACGGGGAACAGATACGCAGTATTTT.

There are many counts of this clonotype. CDR3 in DNA: TGCAGTGCTAGGACAGACATGAACACTGAAGCTTTCTTT. Translated, it gives CSARTDMNTEAFF. This chain connects TRBV20-1 to TRBJ1-1; D possibly corresponds to TRBD1 (5 bases). The germline V gene encodes CDR1 DFQATT and CDR2 SNEGSKA (reference sequence). V was cut by 3 bases and J by 0 bases, with 8 bases left in between. The CDR3 contains 13 residues.

This clonotype was recorded at least ten times. The chain couples TRBV7-6 to TRBJ2-7, with no clear D. Trimming shortened V by 5 bases and J by 4 bases, and 12 bases separated the two germline ends. The CDR3 spans 13 residues. Germline-derived CDR1 and CDR2 are SGHVS and FNYEAQ. The CDR3 here is CASSPSSAYEQYF. The CDR3 nucleotides are TGTGCCAGCAGCCCGTCGAGTGCTTACGAGCAGTACTTC.

There are many counts of this clonotype. The V call is TRBV20-1, the J call TRBJ2-1; 8 bases map to TRBD2. Germline lookup yields CDR1 DFQATT and CDR2 SNEGSKA (reference sequence). V trimming: 4 bases; J trimming: 7 bases; junction bases outside the gene matches: 12. The length of the CDR3 is 15 residues. The CDR3: CSATPVTSGLNEQFF. The DNA of the CDR3 is TGCAGTGCTACCCCGGTCACTAGCGGACTGAATGAGCAGTTCTTC.

This clonotype was seen only a few times. A read error is possible here, since a much larger clone lies one base away. J is TRBJ2-3 and V is TRBV11-2; the D gene is possibly TRBD2 (6 bases). V dropped 5 bases and J dropped 2 bases, with 14 bases sitting between them. CDR1 and CDR2 (germline): SGHAT, FQNNGV. This CDR3 comprises 15 residues. CDR3 DNA: TGTGCCAGCAGCATTAGCGGCTATAACACAGATACGCAGTATTTT. It yields the protein CASSISGYNTDTQYF.

Ten or more counts support this clonotype. The rearrangement links TRBV11-2 to TRBJ2-7, with TRBD2 matching 15 bases. Germline CDR1 and CDR2: SGHAT and FQNNGV. Trimming at V came to 3 bases and at J to 0 bases, leaving 3 bases not matched to a gene. This CDR3 spans 17 amino acids. CDR3 DNA: TGTGCCAGCAGCTTGCCGGGACTAGCGGGAGGCTCCTACGAGCAGTACTTC. It codes for CASSLPGLAGGSYEQYF.

The genes are TRBV11-2 and TRBJ2-1; D not certain. The CDR3 is made up of 13 amino acids. The ends were cut back, 0 bases at V and 4 bases at J, with 4 bases in the middle. The germline V gene encodes CDR1 SGHAT and CDR2 FQNNGV. CDR3: CASSLDVYNEQFF. The CDR3 DNA sequence: TGTGCCAGCAGCTTAGATGTTTACAATGAGCAGTTCTTC.

The sample holds many counts of this clonotype. This chain connects TRBV15 to TRBJ1-1, with 8 bases lining up with TRBD1. This CDR3 is 14 amino acids long. V was pared by 7 bases and J by 3 bases, with 7 bases of the junction left unmatched. CDR1 is LNHNV, CDR2 YYDKDF, per germline (reference sequence). The CDR3 reads CATTNRGADTEAFF. DNA of the CDR3: TGTGCCACCACCAACAGGGGGGCGGACACTGAAGCTTTCTTT.

This clonotype has just a few counts. This chain links TRBV2 with TRBJ1-2; maybe TRBD1 (5 bases). Germline CDR1 and CDR2: SNHLY and FYNNEI. The CDR3 contains 14 residues. V lost 8 bases and J 8 bases, leaving 21 bases between the germline ends. CDR3 sequence (DNA): TGTGCCAGCCGATCCAGGGTATCGGTTGAGGGCTACACCTTC. This codes for CASRSRVSVEGYTF. Combining the CDR3 with reference TRBV2 and TRBJ1-2 gives the whole variable domain EPEVTQTPSHQVTQMGQEVILRCVPISNHLYFYWYRQILGQKVEFLVSFYNNEISEKSEIFDDQFSVERPDGSNFTLKIRSTKLEDSAMYFCASRSRVSVEGYTFGSGTRLTVV.

The sample holds many counts of this clonotype. This rearrangement joins TRBV7-9 to TRBJ2-7, with TRBD2 as a possible D gene (5 bases). This CDR3 is built from 13 residues. Germline V gene sequence: CDR1 SEHNR, CDR2 FQNEAQ (reference sequence). Between the trimmed V and J ends, which lost 6 bases and 0 bases, there was a span of 9 bases. CDR3 region: CASSGGSSYEQYF. The CDR3 bases are TGTGCCAGCAGTGGAGGATCCTCCTACGAGCAGTACTTC. The whole variable domain, filled in from reference TRBV7-9 and TRBJ2-7, reads DTGVSQNPRHKITKRGQNVTFRCDPISEHNRLYWYRQTLGQGPEFLTYFQNEAQLEKSRLLSDRFSAERPKGSFSTLEIQRTEQGDSAMYLCASSGGSSYEQYFGPGTRLTVT.

The chain uses TRBV7-2 and TRBJ2-1; TRBD2 might be the D (6 bases). Germline lookup yields CDR1 SGHTA and CDR2 FQGNSA. V dropped 5 bases and J dropped 13 bases, with 24 bases sitting between them. This CDR3 is built from 15 residues. As DNA, the CDR3 is TGTGCCAGCAGCCCGGGACTCGGGGCCCAGAATTTACAGTTCTTC. Residues: CASSPGLGAQNLQFF.

The sample holds many counts of this clonotype. The chain combines TRBV13 with TRBJ2-7; TRBD2 matches at 8 bases. CDR1 and CDR2 (germline): PRHDT, FYEKMQ (reference sequence). J lost 6 bases, V lost 6 bases, and 7 bases had no gene match. CDR3 length: 13 amino acids. The CDR3 DNA sequence: TGTGCCAGCAGAGACGGACTAGCCGGCGAGCAGTACTTC. This gives the protein CASRDGLAGEQYF.

This clonotype was found a few times. V and J are TRBV30 and TRBJ2-7; possible D gene TRBD2, 5 bases. The V gene lost 0 bases and the J gene lost 5 bases, with 14 bases spanning the gap. There are 14 residues in the CDR3. CDR1 and CDR2 from the germline V gene are GTSNPN and SVGIG (reference sequence). DNA for the CDR3: TGTGCCTGGAGTGTATATGGGGAGTTCGACGAGCAGTACTTC. Amino acids: CAWSVYGEFDEQYF.

There are many counts of this clonotype. V gene TRBV28 combines with J gene TRBJ2-5; D possibly matches TRBD1 or TRBD2 (5 bases each). Trimming removed 6 bases at V and 5 bases at J, with 19 bases between. Germline CDR1 reads MDHEN; CDR2 reads SYDVKM. CDR3 size: 15 residues. The chain's CDR3 is CASRTIRDVVETQYF. The CDR3 DNA reads as TGTGCCAGCAGAACGATACGGGACGTTGTGGAGACCCAGTACTTC.